This TCR beta chain originates from a study of blood T cell repertoires in COVID-19. Study at large: Donors in the United States, Italy and Spain gave samples during acute or convalescent COVID-19. The analysed material was cDNA or gDNA that came from T cells, B-cell-depleted T cells, or PBMCs.

The CDR3 consists of 13 residues. V lost 8 bases, J lost 11 bases, and 19 bases lay in between. CDR1 and CDR2 from the germline V gene are MNHEY and SMNVEV (reference sequence). Original processing methods: Quantification of nucleated cells was approximated via reference gene primer amplification. Sequencing used immunoSEQ multiplex PCR; TCRdb keeps in-frame clones, though not all of them. The V and J calls and clone size come from that table; D and trimming were worked out from the DNA. The sample includes about 76,000 clones, approximately 88% of them seen just once. This receptor was taken from a man between 45 and 60 years old with active COVID-19. The sequenced material came from peripheral blood. The rearrangement uses TRBV27 and TRBJ1-5; D may be TRBD1 (5 bases). The CDR3 region has the DNA TGTGCCAGCTATTCAGTGCCAGGGAGGGCCCAGCATTTT. Amino acids: CASYSVPGRAQHF.